This T cell receptor beta chain was documented in a study of CD8 T cells in Susac syndrome (dated by TCRdb to between 2018 and 2021). Background on the whole study: The study used repertoire sequencing to test whether antigen drove CD8+ T cell activation and differentiation in Susac syndrome. The clonality of the CD8+ T cell repertoire was compared across 12 healthy donors, roughly 14 Susac syndrome patients and roughly 16 multiple sclerosis patients.

The full study reports these points: The study acknowledged that relatively few individuals were included in the TCR sequencing and HLA analysis.

RNA was extracted with the RNeasy kit and roughly 0.5 to 1 ug was reverse transcribed using random hexamers. TCR beta CDR3 regions were amplified with the immunoSEQ multiplex PCR assay covering 54 Vbeta and 13 Jbeta segments. Bias from PCR amplification was corrected by using a synthetic template baseline for primer optimization and for computational correction. For the original study's pipeline: Only productive sequences were kept, with reads annotated to V, D and J genes according to IMGT and analyzed in immunoSEQ Analyzer. Clonality was computed as one minus Shannon entropy normalized by log2 of the number of productive unique sequences. Public and private clones were assessed among the 100 most prevalent clones of each patient and control. Susac-specific clones were defined as absent from healthy and MS cohorts, 800 to 1,200 published viral clones and other ImmuneACCESS disease sequences. In-frame beta chains were kept once TCRdb had trimmed the public reads at Q25 with fastp and called clones with MiXCR. Each record represents a unique CDR3 protein, reported with the most common genes and DNA among its rows. The V and J calls were determined by TCRdb, not by the authors. Within this sample are 400,000 to 550,000 distinct CDR3 sequences, with approximately 89% of them counted one time only. The ten most abundant clones make up about 0.1% of the sample.

In regard to this clonotype: Its antigen has not been determined. Base-call qualities are not available, and no considerably larger clone is one nucleotide away.

Peripheral blood CD8+ and CD4+ T cells from healthy donors, Susac syndrome patients and multiple sclerosis patients were profiled using high-throughput TCR beta sequencing. Treatment-naive patients with stable or active relapsing-remitting disease fulfilling revised McDonald criteria were used as multiple sclerosis controls. Bulk CD8+ and CD4+ T cells were purified by magnetic negative isolation, whereas CD8+ TEMRA cells were enriched by FACS. Blood was drawn into EDTA tubes, processed within 24 hours, and PBMCs were isolated by density gradient centrifugation. PBMCs intended for TCR sequencing were frozen in liquid nitrogen and were later thawed in a 37 degrees C water bath. A purity of at least 90% was achieved for sorted or isolated CD4+, CD8+ and CD8+ TEMRA cells. V drops 4 bases and J drops 4 bases, leaving 11 bases in between. Spanning cysteine to phenylalanine, the CDR3 consists of 13 amino acids. Left in the record is the CDR3 DNA by itself, 39 bases read in frame from the first base. CDR1 and CDR2, per the germline V gene, are MGHRA and YSYEKL.

The V and J genes are TRBV4-1 and TRBJ2-7, with the D segment identity uncertain. The sample comprised CD8+ T cells from PBMCs. The source is a human donor with multiple sclerosis. The CDR3 reads CASSPWVGYEQYF. The DNA is TGCGCCAGCAGCCCTTGGGTGGGATACGAGCAGTACTTC.